Listed here is a single T cell receptor (beta chain). The antigen is not known. Peripheral blood from each donor was collected in a volume of approximately 10 milliliters. The sample is drawn from a study of blood T cells in healthy people across ages. For the study at large: Using template switching, researchers captured about one barcoded beta molecule for each two T cells.

The second PCR ran about 6 to 12 cycles with a sample-barcoded 5' primer and J-beta primers. Each single sample gave us at least 3 million CDR3-containing paired-end reads. TCRdb re-called the 5' RACE reads with MiXCR, one entry per CDR3 protein. Of 1.4 million or so distinct CDR3 sequences listed, about 42% were seen once; the top ten hold about 4%. V dropped 2 bases and J dropped 7; count of bases not matched to a gene: 6. The CDR3 runs 15 residues. Germline V gene data show CDR1 as MNHNS and CDR2 as SASEGT. Study-wide points: Estimates based on one million T cells were treated as lower bounds.

The J gene is TRBJ1-5, the V gene TRBV6-1; TRBD1 matches at 9 bases. The receptor was derived from a young woman in good health. Specimen: blood. The CDR3 nucleotides are TGTGCCAGCAGTGAAAGAGGGGACAGGGCCCAGCCCCAGCATTTT. Its protein is CASSERGDRAQPQHF.